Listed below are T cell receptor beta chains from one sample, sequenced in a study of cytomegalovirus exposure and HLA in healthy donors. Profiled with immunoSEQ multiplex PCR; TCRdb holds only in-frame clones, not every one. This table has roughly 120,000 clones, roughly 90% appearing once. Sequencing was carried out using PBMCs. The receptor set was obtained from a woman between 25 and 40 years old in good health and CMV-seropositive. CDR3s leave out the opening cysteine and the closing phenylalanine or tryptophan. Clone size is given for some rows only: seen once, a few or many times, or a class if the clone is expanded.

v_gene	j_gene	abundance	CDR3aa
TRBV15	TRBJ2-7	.	ATSVDFRAYEQY
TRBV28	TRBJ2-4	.	ASTRGLLAKNIQY
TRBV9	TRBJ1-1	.	ASSVGGSGNTEAF
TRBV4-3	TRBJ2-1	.	ASSQVRGLEQF
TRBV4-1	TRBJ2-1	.	ASSQTWISNYNEQF
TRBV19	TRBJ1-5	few	ASSRDSRQPQH
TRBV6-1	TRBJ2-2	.	ASSEIASGDTGELF
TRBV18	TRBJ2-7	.	ASSPRGTPYEQY
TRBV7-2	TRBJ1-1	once	ASSLAGVDTEAF
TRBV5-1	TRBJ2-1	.	ASSLMPGQVNNEQF
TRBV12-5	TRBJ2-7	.	ASGLARTANYEQY
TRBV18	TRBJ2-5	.	ASSAVLGETQY
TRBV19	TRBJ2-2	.	ASARDRVFNGELF
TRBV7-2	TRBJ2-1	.	ASSLVRLAGANEQF
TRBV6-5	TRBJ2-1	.	ASSYLGRENNEQF
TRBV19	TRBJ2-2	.	ASSSSRDRVSGELF
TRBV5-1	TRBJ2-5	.	ASSFALLRQETQY
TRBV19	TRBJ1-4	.	ASSDEGAWNEKLF
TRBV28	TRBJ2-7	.	ASNPIGGSYEQY
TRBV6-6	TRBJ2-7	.	ASSYKSAGDYEQY
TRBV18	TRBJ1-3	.	ASSPGQISGNTIY
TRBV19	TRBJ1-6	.	ASSVRGNSPLH